A single TCR beta chain is shown here with its context. These data come from a study of T cells after somatic rescue of genetic block. The table came from immunoSEQ multiplex PCR; TCRdb's copy has only in-frame clones and leaves some out. The sample shows over 14,000 clones, approximately 75% of them seen only once. CDR1 and CDR2 from the germline V gene are SNHLY and FYNNEI. Deletions cut 8 bases from V and 0 bases from J, with 9 bases between. CDR3 length equals 13 residues. The gene calls are TRBV2 and TRBJ2-3, with D unresolved. Material: peripheral blood mononuclear cells (PBMCs). The receptor was isolated from a man in his late teens or twenties. This CDR3 reads CASAFSSTDTQYF. The CDR3 nucleotides read TGTGCCAGCGCTTTCTCTAGCACAGATACGCAGTATTTT.